This T cell receptor beta chain derives from a study of Graves' ophthalmopathy and Graves' hyperthyroidism. Study-wide points: The study's model predicted ophthalmopathy progression at around 70% sensitivity and almost 75% specificity.

CDR3 regions of TCR beta were amplified from RNA transcripts. First-round RT-PCR relied on HTBI primers, and a second-round multiplex PCR came next. TCRdb ran MiXCR on the multiplex PCR reads and lists one entry per CDR3 protein. The repertoire has more than 1,000,000 distinct CDR3 sequences, 36% of them found once; the top ten carry around 10%. Other autoimmune diseases, uncontrolled infections, pregnancy or lactation led to the exclusion of patients. This clonotype was found many times. Its antigen is currently unknown. With 3 bases clipped from V and 4 bases from J, the junction kept 6 bases outside the gene matches. Per germline, CDR1 SGHVS and CDR2 FQNEAQ. The CDR3 runs to 14 residues.

The TCR sequence derives from an adult man with Graves' hyperthyroidism. Sequenced material: peripheral blood or thyroid tissue (not recorded which). The chain employs TRBV7-8 and TRBJ2-7, with 7 bases that match TRBD2. The CDR3 region is CASSLGLKPYEQYF. The CDR3 bases are TGTGCCAGCAGCTTGGGACTAAAGCCATACGAGCAGTACTTC.